The 25 T cell receptor beta chains below come from one sample, sequenced in a study of blood T cell repertoires in COVID-19. Generated by immunoSEQ multiplex PCR, the TCRdb table keeps only in-frame clones and is missing some. The sample holds about 160,000 clones, over 70% seen once. The material sequenced was peripheral blood. Receptors were obtained from a man older than 75 with acute or convalescent COVID-19.

V gene TRBV5-1 combines with J gene TRBJ2-6; D is unresolved. This CDR3 region has 15 residues. CDR1 is SGHRS and CDR2 is YFSETQ in the germline V gene. Trimming shortened V by 2 bases and J by 0 bases, and 6 bases separated the two germline ends. The CDR3 nucleotides are TGCGCCAGCAGCTTCGGGTCCTCTGGGGCCAACGTCCTGACTTTC. Its translation: CASSFGSSGANVLTF.

V is TRBV18 and J is TRBJ1-1, with 10 positions matching TRBD1. The germline CDR1 and CDR2 sequences are KGHSH and LQKENI. J was trimmed by 1 base and V by 6 bases; bases with no gene match: 14. The CDR3 extends over 18 amino acids. The CDR3 loop reads CASSPRQGAGRGNTEAFF. In nucleotides, the CDR3 is TGTGCCAGCTCGCCAAGACAGGGGGCGGGAAGAGGGAACACTGAAGCTTTCTTT.

The chain employs TRBV2 and TRBJ2-3; 8 nucleotides align to TRBD1. V was pared by 7 bases and J by 1 base, with 7 bases of the junction left unmatched. The CDR3 has 15 residues. Germline assignment: CDR1 SNHLY and CDR2 FYNNEI. The chain's CDR3 is CASNGRGLGTDTQYF. The CDR3 DNA reads TGTGCCAGCAACGGCAGGGGGCTAGGCACAGATACGCAGTATTTT.

This chain links TRBV29-1 with TRBJ2-2; D perhaps matches TRBD1 (5 bases). The CDR3 totals 12 residues. Germline V gene data show CDR1 as SQVTM and CDR2 as ANQGSEA. V lost 7 bases and J lost 0, with 6 bases in between. The CDR3 here is CSGQTNTGELFF. The DNA for the CDR3 is TGCAGCGGACAGACGAACACCGGGGAGCTGTTTTTT.

The chain links TRBV9 to TRBJ1-4; D is unresolved. The length of the CDR3 is 17 residues. Trimming removed 0 bases at V and 0 bases at J, with 12 bases between. Germline lookup yields CDR1 SGDLS and CDR2 YYNGEE. CDR3 residues: CASSVVPNSATNEKLFF. CDR3 sequence (DNA): TGTGCCAGCAGCGTAGTCCCTAACAGTGCAACTAATGAAAAACTGTTTTTT.

V is TRBV27 and J is TRBJ2-6; 7 nucleotides match TRBD1. Germline CDR1 MNHEY, CDR2 SMNVEV (reference sequence). The V and J ends lost 5 bases and 0 bases, in that order; junction bases with no gene match: 7. The CDR3 is 17 amino acids. DNA for the CDR3: TGTGCCAGCAGTCAGGGGGTCTATTCCTCTGGGGCCAACGTCCTGACTTTC. Protein product: CASSQGVYSSGANVLTF.

The V gene is TRBV18, the J gene TRBJ1-4; a possible D gene is TRBD1 (6 bases). The V gene lost 6 bases and the J gene lost 4 bases, with 21 bases spanning the gap. From germline, CDR1 is KGHSH and CDR2 LQKENI. CDR3 size: 17 residues. In DNA, the CDR3 is TGTGCCAGCTCCCGAGCCCTCTTGACAGGACTTAATGAAAAACTGTTTTTT. As protein: CASSRALLTGLNEKLFF.

The chain combines TRBV13 with TRBJ2-7; 7 nucleotides line up with TRBD1. Trimming took 2 bases from V and 2 from J; bases not matched to a gene: 6. This CDR3 is built from 15 residues. Germline assignment: CDR1 PRHDT and CDR2 FYEKMQ (reference sequence). CDR3: CASSLFGTATYEQYF. In DNA form, the CDR3 reads TGTGCCAGCAGCTTATTCGGGACAGCTACCTACGAGCAGTACTTC.

CDR3 loop: CASSLGLAGVYEQYF. In DNA form, the CDR3 reads TGCGCCAGCAGCTTGGGACTAGCGGGAGTCTACGAGCAGTACTTC. The chain uses TRBV5-1 and TRBJ2-7; 12 bases map to TRBD2. Germline V gives CDR1 SGHRS, CDR2 YFSETQ. The CDR3 spans 15 residues. V trimming: 0 bases; J trimming: 3 bases; junction bases outside the gene matches: 1. Based on the CDR3 plus reference TRBV5-1 and TRBJ2-7, the full variable domain is KAGVTQTPRYLIKTRGQQVTLSCSPISGHRSVSWYQQTPGQGLQFLFEYFSETQRNKGNFPGRFSGRQFSNSRSEMNVSTLELGDSALYLCASSLGLAGVYEQYFGPGTRLTVT.

This chain uses TRBV10-3 with TRBJ2-1; TRBD2 aligns across 8 bases. The CDR3 has 14 amino acids. Germline trimming cut 4 bases from V and 8 bases from J; bases unmatched to any gene: 7. From germline, CDR1 is ENHRY and CDR2 SYGVKD. The CDR3, as DNA: TGTGCCATCAGTGTCGGACTAGCTCGCGATGAGCAGTTCTTC. Its protein product is CAISVGLARDEQFF.

The CDR3 loop is CASGLGGGNQPQHF. The CDR3, as DNA: TGCGCCAGCGGACTCGGGGGAGGCAATCAGCCCCAGCATTTT. The chain carries TRBV5-1 and TRBJ1-5; D possibly corresponds to TRBD1 (5 bases). The germline V and J ends were trimmed by 7 bases and 2 bases, with 13 bases remaining between them. Germline CDR1 is SGHRS and CDR2 is YFSETQ. This CDR3 is built from 14 residues. Full variable domain (missing parts from reference TRBV5-1 and TRBJ1-5): KAGVTQTPRYLIKTRGQQVTLSCSPISGHRSVSWYQQTPGQGLQFLFEYFSETQRNKGNFPGRFSGRQFSNSRSEMNVSTLELGDSALYLCASGLGGGNQPQHFGDGTRLSIL.

The chain links TRBV7-3 to TRBJ2-3; D call uncertain. The CDR3 length is 18 residues. The germline V gene has CDR1 SGHTA and CDR2 FQGTGA. V shed 0 bases and J shed 0 bases, with 16 bases lying between them. CDR3 amino acids: CASSLTAARASSTDTQYF. The CDR3 DNA is TGTGCCAGCAGCTTAACGGCGGCTAGAGCCTCTAGCACAGATACGCAGTATTTT.

This clone was recorded once. The chain uses TRBV7-3 and TRBJ2-3, with TRBD2 matching 14 bases. CDR1 SGHTA and CDR2 FQGTGA come from the germline V gene. V dropped 6 bases and J dropped 7; count of bases not matched to a gene: 9. The CDR3 spans 16 residues. CDR3 sequence reads: CASSHTGTSGSYTQYF. CDR3 bases: TGTGCCAGCAGTCATACCGGGACTAGCGGGAGCTATACGCAGTATTTT. Combining the CDR3 with reference TRBV7-3 and TRBJ2-3 gives the whole variable domain GAGVSQTPSNKVTEKGKYVELRCDPISGHTALYWYRQSLGQGPEFLIYFQGTGAADDSGLPNDRFFAVRPEGSVSTLKIQRTERGDSAVYLCASSHTGTSGSYTQYFGPGTRLTVL.

This chain joins TRBV3-1 (or the pseudogene TRBV3-2) and TRBJ2-2, with D unclear. This CDR3 contains 16 residues. Germline loops: CDR1 LGHDT, CDR2 YNNKEL (reference sequence). V gave up 1 base and J gave up 1 base, with 10 bases separating them. The CDR3 DNA follows: TGTGCCAGCAGCCAAGTCATAGCTTTGAACACCGGGGAGCTGTTTTTT. Translating gives CASSQVIALNTGELFF.

V is TRBV5-6 and J is TRBJ1-2, with D perhaps TRBD1 (6 bases). Trimming cost V 0 bases and J 6 bases, with 9 bases left between them. The length of the CDR3 is 13 residues. The germline CDR1 and CDR2 sequences are SGHDT and YYEEEE. The chain's CDR3 is CASSLGGQNGYTF. The CDR3 DNA sequence: TGTGCCAGCAGCTTGGGCGGACAGAATGGCTACACCTTC. Combining the CDR3 with reference TRBV5-6 and TRBJ1-2 gives the whole variable domain DAGVTQSPTHLIKTRGQQVTLRCSPKSGHDTVSWYQQALGQGPQFIFQYYEEEERQRGNFPDRFSGHQFPNYSSELNVNALLLGDSALYLCASSLGGQNGYTFGSGTRLTVV.

This sequence joins TRBV12-3 or TRBV12-4 and TRBJ2-5; D is unresolved. The CDR3 is 13 amino acids. With 6 bases removed from V and 2 bases from J, the gap between germline ends came to 10 bases. CDR3 sequence: CASSPDGQETQYF. The DNA for the CDR3 is TGTGCCAGCAGCCCCGACGGGCAAGAGACCCAGTACTTC.

The V and J genes are TRBV3-1 (or the pseudogene TRBV3-2) and TRBJ1-1; D unclear. This CDR3 region has 14 residues. CDR1 is LGHDT and CDR2 is YNNKEL in the germline V gene (reference sequence). Trimming took 1 base from V and 3 from J, leaving 9 bases between them. Here the CDR3 DNA reads TGTGCCAGCAGCCAAGGGGCGGGCTACACTGAAGCTTTCTTT. Protein: CASSQGAGYTEAFF.

The chain is built from TRBV28 and TRBJ1-6; 7 nucleotides match TRBD1. The CDR3 consists of 14 residues. From germline, CDR1 is MDHEN and CDR2 SYDVKM. With 7 bases clipped from V and 8 bases from J, the junction kept 8 bases outside the gene matches. For the CDR3, the DNA is TGTGCCAGCAAAGAGGGGACAGATGATTCACCCCTCCACTTT. Translated, it gives CASKEGTDDSPLHF. The entire variable domain, with the rest obtained from reference TRBV28 and TRBJ1-6, is as follows: DVKVTQSSRYLVKRTGEKVFLECVQDMDHENMFWYRQDPGLGLRLIYFSYDVKMKEKGDIPEGYSVSREKKERFSLILESASTNQTSMYLCASKEGTDDSPLHFGNGTRLTVT.

This sequence joins TRBV9 and TRBJ2-3; TRBD1 might be the D (6 bases). The CDR3 extends over 14 amino acids. From germline, CDR1 is SGDLS and CDR2 YYNGEE. Trimming took off 0 bases at V and 2 bases at J, with 7 bases between the two ends. Here the CDR3 DNA reads TGTGCCAGCAGCGTAGGGACAGACACAGATACGCAGTATTTT. Translated, it gives CASSVGTDTDTQYF.

The V gene is TRBV4-1, the J gene TRBJ2-3, with unresolved D. Looked up from germline, CDR1 is MGHRA and CDR2 is YSYEKL. The ends were cut back, 4 bases at V and 6 bases at J, with 20 bases in the middle. This CDR3 is 16 amino acids long. CDR3 loop: CASSRITPVRVDTQYF. The CDR3 nucleotides are TGCGCCAGCAGCCGCATTACCCCCGTTCGCGTCGATACGCAGTATTTT.

This clone showed up just once. This chain links TRBV6-5 with TRBJ1-4, with TRBD1 as a possible D gene (5 bases). Germline V lookup: CDR1 MNHEY, CDR2 SVGAGI. The CDR3 is 14 residues long. V was cut by 6 bases and J by 5 bases, with 13 bases left in between. The CDR3 sequence is CASRTTVRNEKLFF. The CDR3 nucleotides are TGTGCCAGCAGGACGACAGTAAGGAATGAAAAACTGTTTTTT.

J is TRBJ1-5 and V is TRBV15; D may be TRBD1 (6 bases). CDR3 size: 15 residues. From germline, CDR1 is LNHNV and CDR2 YYDKDF (reference sequence). V lost 5 bases and J 0 bases, leaving 11 bases between the germline ends. The CDR3 loop reads CATSGGQYSNQPQHF. CDR3 DNA: TGTGCCACCAGCGGAGGACAGTATAGCAATCAGCCCCAGCATTTT. The full variable domain, with the rest looked up from reference TRBV15 and TRBJ1-5, is DAMVIQNPRYQVTQFGKPVTLSCSQTLNHNVMYWYQQKSSQAPKLLFHYYDKDFNNEADTPDNFQSRRPNTSFCFLDIRSPGLGDTAMYLCATSGGQYSNQPQHFGDGTRLSIL.

The chain recombines TRBV5-4 with TRBJ2-7; 8 nucleotides align to TRBD1. The V gene's germline CDR1 is SGHNT and CDR2 YYREEE (reference sequence). The CDR3 spans 15 residues. V dropped 4 bases and J dropped 2; count of bases not matched to a gene: 8. The CDR3 sequence: CASSTFGQGPYEQYF. DNA of the CDR3: TGTGCCAGCAGCACCTTCGGACAGGGCCCCTACGAGCAGTACTTC.

The chain links TRBV2 to TRBJ1-1; no reliable D call. CDR3 size: 14 residues. Germline lookup yields CDR1 SNHLY and CDR2 FYNNEI. The V end lost 8 bases, the J end lost 6 bases, and 19 bases lay between the germline ends. CDR3 nucleotide sequence: TGTGCCAGCCTCTCGGAGACGGCATTTTCTGAAGCTTTCTTT. It is translated as CASLSETAFSEAFF. The full variable domain, its missing parts supplied by reference TRBV2 and TRBJ1-1, is EPEVTQTPSHQVTQMGQEVILRCVPISNHLYFYWYRQILGQKVEFLVSFYNNEISEKSEIFDDQFSVERPDGSNFTLKIRSTKLEDSAMYFCASLSETAFSEAFFGQGTRLTVV.

This clone was recorded once. This chain joins TRBV19 and TRBJ2-3, with 7 bases matching TRBD2. The trim removed 1 base at V and 2 bases at J, leaving 3 bases unmatched. Germline V gene lookup returns CDR1 LNHDA and CDR2 SQIVND (reference sequence). CDR3 size: 15 residues. Written as DNA, the CDR3 is TGTGCCAGTAGTATAGGGGGGGGACCCACAGATACGCAGTATTTT. Its protein product is CASSIGGGPTDTQYF.